Shown below are 32 T cell receptor beta chains from a single sample sequenced in a study of blood T cell repertoires in COVID-19. TCRdb keeps only in-frame clones here, not all; method: immunoSEQ multiplex PCR. The top ten clones hold 5.5% to 7.5% of a sample with about 80,000 clones, about 91% of them seen once. Sequencing used peripheral blood. These receptors all come from a woman older than 75 with acute or convalescent COVID-19.

V usage is TRBV5-4 and J usage is TRBJ2-2, with a weak D call TRBD2 (5 bases). The CDR3 is 16 residues long. V shed 3 bases and J shed 2 bases, with 14 bases lying between them. Germline-derived CDR1 and CDR2 are SGHNT and YYREEE (reference sequence). In DNA, the CDR3 is TGTGCCAGCAGCTACGCTCCAACTAGAAACACCGGGGAGCTGTTTTTT. Translated: CASSYAPTRNTGELFF.

This sequence joins TRBV3-1 (or the pseudogene TRBV3-2) and TRBJ2-2; 8 bases are a match to TRBD2. With V trimmed by 4 bases and J by 4 bases, 5 bases remained unmatched. This CDR3 spans 15 amino acids. Germline lookup yields CDR1 LGHDT and CDR2 YNNKEL (reference sequence). CDR3 DNA: TGTGCCAGCAGCCGGGGACTAGTTGGCACCGGGGAGCTGTTTTTT. This translates into CASSRGLVGTGELFF.

This clone was seen once. The rearrangement links TRBV9 to TRBJ1-3, with TRBD1 matching over 12 bases. Trimming cost V 3 bases and J 0 bases; bases outside gene matches: 10. The CDR3 consists of 19 residues. CDR1 is SGDLS, CDR2 YYNGEE, per germline. CDR3 nucleotides: TGTGCCAGCAGCGCCCGGGACAGGGGGCCCGGGGGCTCTGGAAACACCATATATTTT. It translates to CASSARDRGPGGSGNTIYF.

This chain connects TRBV7-3 to TRBJ1-1; D unresolved. The germline V gene has CDR1 SGHTA and CDR2 FQGTGA. Trimming removed 1 base from V and 4 bases from J, with 7 bases in between. CDR3 length equals 13 residues. CDR3 protein: CASSLSGLTEAFF. The CDR3 nucleotides read TGTGCCAGCAGCTTAAGCGGGCTCACTGAAGCTTTCTTT.

The chain carries TRBV2 and TRBJ1-4; 7 bases fit TRBD1. This CDR3 contains 13 residues. CDR1 and CDR2 from the germline V gene are SNHLY and FYNNEI. Trimming removed 11 bases from V and 2 bases from J; junction bases left unmatched: 5. CDR3 sequence: CAGKQGTNEKLFF. DNA for the CDR3: TGTGCCGGTAAACAGGGGACTAATGAAAAACTGTTTTTT.

This clone was counted once. V gene TRBV12-3 or TRBV12-4 combines with J gene TRBJ2-7; a weak D match, TRBD2 (6 bases). CDR3 size: 12 residues. The V end lost 5 bases, the J end lost 2 bases, and 7 bases lay between the germline ends. The CDR3 nucleotides are TGTGCCAGCAGTGGAGGGGCCTACGAGCAGTACTTC. Translating gives CASSGGAYEQYF.

The V call is TRBV11-1, the J call TRBJ2-7; 8 bases are shared with TRBD1. J was trimmed by 3 bases and V by 4 bases; bases with no gene match: 8. Germline V gene sequence: CDR1 SGHAT, CDR2 FQDESV (reference sequence). The CDR3 loop spans 15 amino acids. The CDR3 protein is CASSSRTGNFYEQYF. The CDR3 nucleotides are TGTGCCAGCAGCTCGAGGACAGGGAATTTCTACGAGCAGTACTTC.

The chain links TRBV7-2 to TRBJ1-1; D is unclear. V was clipped by 1 base and J by 1 base, with 7 bases between them. The CDR3 extends over 14 amino acids. Germline lookup yields CDR1 SGHTA and CDR2 FQGNSA. CDR3 nucleotide sequence: TGTGCCAGCAGCTTAGGTGAGAGGAACACTGAAGCTTTCTTT. It yields the protein CASSLGERNTEAFF.

The V gene is TRBV28, the J gene TRBJ1-2; D perhaps matches TRBD1 (5 bases). Germline loops: CDR1 MDHEN, CDR2 SYDVKM. Trimming took off 2 bases at V and 4 bases at J, with 14 bases between the two ends. This CDR3 is 15 amino acids long. The CDR3 region is CASSLGTGTPYGYTF. In DNA, the CDR3 is TGTGCCAGCAGTTTAGGTACAGGCACCCCCTATGGCTACACCTTC.

The chain is built from TRBV19 and TRBJ2-7, with unresolved D. This CDR3 region has 13 residues. Germline-derived CDR1 and CDR2 are LNHDA and SQIVND (reference sequence). The germline V and J ends were trimmed by 1 base and 3 bases, with 7 bases remaining between them. CDR3 sequence: CASSIAPYYEQYF. CDR3 bases: TGTGCCAGTAGTATAGCCCCCTACTACGAGCAGTACTTC.

The rearrangement uses TRBV18 and TRBJ1-2; TRBD1 aligns across 10 bases. V was pared by 2 bases and J by 3 bases, with 3 bases of the junction left unmatched. Germline values: CDR1 KGHSH, CDR2 LQKENI. This CDR3 spans 15 amino acids. The CDR3 DNA reads as TGTGCCAGCTCACCAGGGACAGGGGCGCACTATGGCTACACCTTC. It codes for CASSPGTGAHYGYTF.

This sequence joins TRBV3-1 (or the pseudogene TRBV3-2) and TRBJ2-4; no definite D call. CDR3 length: 15 amino acids. The germline gives CDR1 LGHDT, CDR2 YNNKEL (reference sequence). Trimming left V 0 bases short and J 1 base short, with 7 bases between. CDR3 DNA: TGTGCCAGCAGCCAAGATCATGGCGCCAAAAACATTCAGTACTTC. Translated, it gives CASSQDHGAKNIQYF.

The V and J genes are TRBV4-2 and TRBJ1-5; 8 bases align to TRBD1. The CDR3 is 15 residues long. Germline V gene lookup returns CDR1 LGHNA and CDR2 YNFKEQ. J gave up 6 bases and V 1 base, and 5 bases lay outside the gene matches. CDR3 DNA: TGTGCCAGCAGCCAAGCGGACAGGGAGGCTCAGCCCCAGCATTTT. Protein: CASSQADREAQPQHF.

The chain employs TRBV29-1 and TRBJ2-2, with 7 bases aligning to TRBD2. Germline values: CDR1 SQVTM, CDR2 ANQGSEA. J gave up 4 bases and V 4 bases, and 0 bases lay outside the gene matches. The CDR3 totals 12 residues. The CDR3 nucleotides read TGCAGCGTTGGCGGGGGCACCGGGGAGCTGTTTTTT. It is translated as CSVGGGTGELFF.

V is TRBV9 and J is TRBJ1-5; D might be TRBD1 (5 bases). V was trimmed by 3 bases and J by 2 bases, leaving 15 bases between them. This CDR3 spans 16 amino acids. Germline V gene lookup returns CDR1 SGDLS and CDR2 YYNGEE. As DNA, the CDR3 is TGTGCCAGCAGCGAAGGGGAGGGGATCGGCAATCAGCCCCAGCATTTT. It yields the protein CASSEGEGIGNQPQHF. The complete variable domain, with remaining parts taken from reference TRBV9 and TRBJ1-5, reads DSGVTQTPKHLITATGQRVTLRCSPRSGDLSVYWYQQSLDQGLQFLIQYYNGEERAKGNILERFSAQQFPDLHSELNLSSLELGDSALYFCASSEGEGIGNQPQHFGDGTRLSIL.

V gene TRBV2 combines with J gene TRBJ1-5; TRBD1 might be the D (6 bases). CDR1 SNHLY and CDR2 FYNNEI come from the germline V gene. The CDR3 covers 14 residues. The V end was cut by 3 bases, the J end by 6 bases, with 12 bases between. CDR3 coding DNA: TGTGCCAGCAGTGATGGGAACAGGGCTCAGCCCCAGCATTTT. Encoded protein: CASSDGNRAQPQHF. Using reference TRBV2 and TRBJ1-5 for the parts outside the CDR3, the full variable domain is EPEVTQTPSHQVTQMGQEVILRCVPISNHLYFYWYRQILGQKVEFLVSFYNNEISEKSEIFDDQFSVERPDGSNFTLKIRSTKLEDSAMYFCASSDGNRAQPQHFGDGTRLSIL.

J is TRBJ2-3 and V is TRBV6-4, with D possibly TRBD2 on 5 matching bases. The CDR3 has 14 amino acids. Germline CDR1 MRHNA, CDR2 SNTAGT. The germline V and J ends were trimmed by 4 bases and 2 bases, with 10 bases remaining between them. CDR3 sequence (DNA): TGTGCCAGCAGTGGGGGTAGCGTCACAGATACGCAGTATTTT. Protein product: CASSGGSVTDTQYF.

J is TRBJ1-6 and V is TRBV14; weak D call: TRBD1 (6 bases). Germline-derived CDR1 and CDR2 are SGHDN and FVKESK. This CDR3 comprises 14 residues. The V and J ends lost 1 base and 7 bases respectively, with 8 bases between them. The CDR3 DNA reads as TGTGCCAGCAGCCAAGGGACAGTAAATTCACCCCTCCACTTT. Translating it yields CASSQGTVNSPLHF.

This chain links TRBV7-3 with TRBJ1-6; a weak D match, TRBD1 (5 bases). Germline CDR1 reads SGHTA; CDR2 reads FQGTGA. This CDR3 comprises 15 residues. Trimming removed 0 bases at V and 10 bases at J, with 13 bases between. For the CDR3, the DNA is TGTGCCAGCAGCTTAACGGGCAGGGATGAGTCACCCCTCCACTTT. It specifies CASSLTGRDESPLHF. Combining the CDR3 with reference TRBV7-3 and TRBJ1-6 gives the whole variable domain GAGVSQTPSNKVTEKGKYVELRCDPISGHTALYWYRQSLGQGPEFLIYFQGTGAADDSGLPNDRFFAVRPEGSVSTLKIQRTERGDSAVYLCASSLTGRDESPLHFGNGTRLTVT.

V and J are TRBV4-1 and TRBJ2-3; tentatively, D is TRBD2 (7 bases). V shed 4 bases and J shed 5 bases, with 13 bases lying between them. The CDR3 has 14 residues. Looked up from germline, CDR1 is MGHRA and CDR2 is YSYEKL. In nucleotides, the CDR3 is TGCGCCAGCAGCCTAGGAGGGGGGGTAGATACGCAGTATTTT. Encoded protein: CASSLGGGVDTQYF.

The chain recombines TRBV7-2 with TRBJ2-1, with 8 bases fitting TRBD2. Unmatched junction bases numbered 9, after V lost 5 bases and J lost 6 bases. Germline V gene data show CDR1 as SGHTA and CDR2 as FQGNSA. This CDR3 comprises 15 residues. The CDR3 protein is CASSPSAGAPNEQFF. The DNA of the CDR3 is TGTGCCAGCAGCCCCTCAGCGGGAGCCCCCAATGAGCAGTTCTTC. The entire variable domain, with the rest obtained from reference TRBV7-2 and TRBJ2-1, is as follows: GAGVSQSPSNKVTEKGKDVELRCDPISGHTALYWYRQSLGQGLEFLIYFQGNSAPDKSGLPSDRFSAERTGGSVSTLTIQRTQQEDSAVYLCASSPSAGAPNEQFFGPGTRLTVL.

The V call is TRBV19, the J call TRBJ2-1; TRBD1 matches 9 bases. Germline CDR1 reads LNHDA; CDR2 reads SQIVND (reference sequence). The CDR3 length is 14 residues. The V segment lost 3 bases and the J segment 4 bases; nucleotides outside the gene matches: 1. The CDR3 protein is CASSMTGGYNEQFF. The CDR3 DNA is TGTGCCAGTAGTATGACAGGGGGGTACAATGAGCAGTTCTTC.

The rearrangement joins TRBV2 to TRBJ1-4, with D hard to call. Looked up from germline, CDR1 is SNHLY and CDR2 is FYNNEI. V was clipped by 4 bases and J by 7 bases, with 19 bases between them. The CDR3 has 16 residues. CDR3 coding DNA: TGTGCCAGCAGTGGAAGGGAGGCAGCGTACGGTGAAAAACTGTTTTTT. Protein sequence: CASSGREAAYGEKLFF.

The rearrangement links TRBV5-4 to TRBJ1-1; 11 bases align to TRBD1. Per germline, CDR1 SGHNT and CDR2 YYREEE (reference sequence). The CDR3 contains 14 residues. J gave up 10 bases and V 0 bases, and 5 bases lay outside the gene matches. For the CDR3, the DNA is TGTGCCAGCAGCTTGGACCCAGGGACAGGGGGAGCTTTCTTT. Its protein product is CASSLDPGTGGAFF.

This clone was counted a few times. The chain joins TRBV5-1 to TRBJ2-7; no definite D call. Germline V lookup: CDR1 SGHRS, CDR2 YFSETQ. There are 13 residues in the CDR3. V shed 5 bases and J shed 2 bases, with 11 bases lying between them. The CDR3 DNA is TGCGCCAGCAGGGTCGACACAACCTACGAGCAGTACTTC. This translates into CASRVDTTYEQYF.

This rearrangement joins TRBV6-2 or TRBV6-3 to TRBJ1-5; D is possibly TRBD1 (6 bases). Germline-derived CDR1 and CDR2 are MNHEY and SVGEGT. V lost 2 bases, J lost 9 bases, and 17 bases lay in between. CDR3 length equals 15 residues. CDR3 DNA sequence: TGTGCCAGCAGTTACCCAAGGGACAATCAATGGCCCCAGCATTTT. Protein product: CASSYPRDNQWPQHF.

CDR3: CASSGGAGITDTQYF. The CDR3 nucleotides read TGTGCCAGCTCTGGCGGGGCGGGGATAACAGATACGCAGTATTTT. The chain carries TRBV18 and TRBJ2-3; TRBD2 might be the D (6 bases). The germline V gene encodes CDR1 KGHSH and CDR2 LQKENI. The germline V and J ends were trimmed by 6 bases and 3 bases, with 16 bases remaining between them. CDR3 length equals 15 residues.

The chain couples TRBV5-6 to TRBJ1-5, with 8 bases fitting TRBD1. CDR3 length: 16 residues. The trim removed 4 bases at V and 0 bases at J, leaving 6 bases unmatched. Germline-derived CDR1 and CDR2 are SGHDT and YYEEEE. CDR3 in amino acids: CASSRGTGSSNQPQHF. CDR3 DNA: TGTGCCAGCAGCAGAGGGACAGGCAGTAGCAATCAGCCCCAGCATTTT.

This clone was seen only a few times. CDR3 coding DNA: TGCGCCAGCAGCCGGACGGGACAGGGATACAATGAGCAGTTCTTC. Amino acids: CASSRTGQGYNEQFF. The V and J genes are TRBV5-1 and TRBJ2-1; 9 bases agree with TRBD1. The CDR3 extends over 15 amino acids. Unmatched junction bases numbered 6, after V lost 4 bases and J lost 4 bases. The germline gives CDR1 SGHRS, CDR2 YFSETQ.

This clone is a singleton in its sample. The chain joins TRBV19 to TRBJ1-2; D gene unclear. V was trimmed by 1 base and J by 3 bases, leaving 12 bases between them. Germline-derived CDR1 and CDR2 are LNHDA and SQIVND (reference sequence). This CDR3 contains 15 residues. As DNA, the CDR3 is TGTGCCAGTAGTATAGGGGCGAAGACCGACTATGGCTACACCTTC. Translation gives CASSIGAKTDYGYTF.

J is TRBJ2-4 and V is TRBV19; D not resolved. TRBJ2-5 explains the end of the DNA better; the J call may be wrong. This CDR3 contains 11 residues. CDR1 and CDR2 from the germline V gene are LNHDA and SQIVND (reference sequence). CDR3 sequence reads: CASSIGATQYF. DNA for the CDR3: TGTGCCAGTAGTATAGGGGCGACCCAGTACTTC.

J is TRBJ2-3 and V is TRBV6-5; 8 nucleotides align to TRBD2. Germline CDR1 and CDR2: MNHEY and SVGAGI. The trim removed 6 bases at V and 3 bases at J, leaving 8 bases unmatched. The CDR3 runs 15 residues. CDR3 in amino acids: CASSNGAGDTDTQYF. The CDR3 DNA follows: TGTGCCAGCAGCAATGGAGCGGGAGATACAGATACGCAGTATTTT.